This T cell receptor beta chain emerged from a study of CD8+ T cells in alopecia areata. Across the whole study: Twice a day, 5 to 10 mg of oral tofacitinib was administered to treated patients. Tofacitinib exposure lasted 6 to 18 months, followed by 6 months off drug. Regarding the study as a whole: In scalp and blood during tofacitinib, many expanded lesional clones persisted. Scalp sequencing captures resident alphabeta T cells of normal skin too.

This CDR3 region has 18 residues. The germline CDR1 and CDR2 sequences are PRHDT and FYEKMQ (reference sequence). The V segment lost 5 bases and the J segment 0 bases; nucleotides outside the gene matches: 16. To note about this clone: Its antigen is currently unknown.

This sample's treatment: oral pan-JAK inhibitor, 5-10 mg twice daily. RNA extraction was followed by reverse transcription into cDNA, which acted as the sequencing template. Libraries were prepared by immunoSEQ multiplex PCR; TCRdb keeps only in-frame clonotypes and omits some of them. The data show about 210,000 clones, 50% to 60% seen once. This TCR was sampled from a human donor with alopecia areata. This sample comprised CD4+ T cells sorted from blood, obtained at week 4, from a patient treated with tofacitinib. The chain is built from TRBV13 and TRBJ2-7; TRBD1 matches at 7 bases. This CDR3 reads CASSGTAHLTTNSYEQYF. The CDR3 DNA is TGTGCCAGCAGCGGGACAGCGCACCTTACCACCAACTCCTACGAGCAGTACTTC.